A selection of T cell receptor beta chains follows, all from one sample in a study of blood T cell repertoires in COVID-19. Libraries were prepared by immunoSEQ multiplex PCR; TCRdb keeps only in-frame clonotypes and omits some of them. The table includes roughly 230,000 clones, around four fifths detected once. The sample was peripheral blood. These receptors were obtained from a middle-aged man with active or convalescent COVID-19. CDR3s include the opening cysteine and the closing phenylalanine or tryptophan. The D gene is left open where the match is weak. Clone size is not always given. Where it is, it says once, few, many or a class for expanded clones.

abundance,v_gene,d_gene,j_gene,CDR3aa,CDR3nt
NA,TRBV5-1,NA,TRBJ2-1,CASSLAIGQGNEQFF,TGCGCCAGCAGCTTGGCCATAGGGCAGGGCAATGAGCAGTTCTTC
NA,TRBV15,NA,TRBJ2-5,CATSIQGNQETQYF,TGTGCCACCAGCATACAGGGAAACCAAGAGACCCAGTACTTC
NA,TRBV5-6,TRBD1,TRBJ1-1,CASSRQGARNTEAFF,TGTGCCAGCAGCCGCCAGGGGGCGCGGAACACTGAAGCTTTCTTT
NA,TRBV10-3,NA,TRBJ1-5,CAISDRADSNQPQHF,TGTGCCATCAGTGACAGGGCGGATAGCAATCAGCCCCAGCATTTT
NA,TRBV29-1,NA,TRBJ1-2,CSVKELSRVDLGYTF,TGCAGCGTTAAGGAACTGAGCAGGGTGGATTTGGGCTACACCTTC
NA,TRBV30,NA,TRBJ1-2,CAWSVRGGIGYTF,TGTGCCTGGAGTGTACGGGGAGGGATTGGCTACACCTTC
NA,TRBV6-1,NA,TRBJ2-7,CASDGTSDSYEQYF,TGTGCCAGCGACGGGACATCCGACTCCTACGAGCAGTACTTC
NA,TRBV7-9,NA,TRBJ1-5,CASSLEQGVGQPQHF,TGTGCCAGCAGCTTAGAACAGGGTGTAGGACAGCCCCAGCATTTT
NA,TRBV10-1,NA,TRBJ2-4,CASSDGGQGNIQYF,TGCGCCAGCAGTGATGGGGGACAAGGCAACATTCAGTACTTC
many,TRBV4-1,NA,TRBJ1-2,CASSQHRGNYGYTF,TGCGCCAGCAGCCAACACCGGGGGAACTATGGCTACACCTTC
many,TRBV18,NA,TRBJ2-2,CASSPEIYSGGELFF,TGTGCCAGCTCACCGGAAATATACTCAGGCGGGGAGCTGTTTTTT
NA,TRBV6-6,NA,TRBJ1-1,CASTTGGGDTEAFF,TGTGCCAGCACCACCGGGGGAGGGGACACTGAAGCTTTCTTT
NA,TRBV28,NA,TRBJ2-2,CASSLPTITLTGELFF,TGTGCCAGCAGTTTACCCACTATTACCCTCACCGGGGAGCTGTTTTTT
NA,TRBV30,NA,TRBJ2-1,CAWRSPSYNEQFF,TGTGCCTGGCGGTCCCCGTCCTACAATGAGCAGTTCTTC
once,TRBV5-5,NA,TRBJ1-3,CASSFTREGAGNTIYF,TGTGCCAGCAGCTTTACCAGGGAAGGAGCTGGAAACACCATATATTTT
NA,TRBV5-1,NA,TRBJ2-1,CASSPAPQDNEQFF,TGCGCCAGCAGCCCCGCTCCCCAGGACAATGAGCAGTTCTTC
NA,TRBV6-6,NA,TRBJ2-2,CASASSGQANTGELFF,TGTGCCAGCGCCAGTTCCGGACAAGCGAACACCGGGGAGCTGTTTTTT
NA,TRBV24-1,NA,TRBJ1-2,CATSGTPNQGQQNGYTF,TGTGCCACCAGTGGCACCCCAAACCAGGGGCAGCAGAATGGCTACACCTTC
NA,TRBV12-3/TRBV12-4,NA,TRBJ2-7,CASSPPRFYEQYF,TGTGCCAGCAGCCCTCCGCGGTTCTACGAGCAGTACTTC
NA,TRBV28,NA,TRBJ2-1,CASGPGGSLYNEQFF,TGTGCCAGCGGACCCGGCGGGTCACTATACAATGAGCAGTTCTTC
NA,TRBV12-3/TRBV12-4,TRBD2,TRBJ2-7,CASKGRGEQYF,TGTGCCAGCAAAGGGAGGGGCGAGCAGTACTTC
few,TRBV30,TRBD1,TRBJ2-7,CAWRRTGGIYEQYF,TGTGCCTGGAGAAGGACAGGGGGCATCTACGAGCAGTACTTC
NA,TRBV24-1,NA,TRBJ2-2,CATSGLRADTTAGELFF,TGTGCCACCAGTGGCCTCAGGGCGGACACCACCGCCGGGGAGCTGTTTTTT
NA,TRBV5-1,NA,TRBJ1-3,CASSLGTGYSGNTIYF,TGCGCCAGCAGCTTGGGTACAGGGTACTCTGGAAACACCATATATTTT
few,TRBV7-6,NA,TRBJ2-7,CASSQKGEQYF,TGTGCCAGCAGCCAAAAGGGGGAGCAGTACTTC
NA,TRBV5-6,TRBD2,TRBJ2-3,CASSLWAGGATDTQYF,TGTGCCAGCAGCTTGTGGGCGGGAGGGGCCACAGATACGCAGTATTTT
few,TRBV3-1/TRBV3-2,TRBD1,TRBJ2-7,CASSFGQAAYEQYF,TGTGCCAGCAGCTTCGGACAGGCGGCCTACGAGCAGTACTTC
NA,TRBV6-5,TRBD2,TRBJ2-7,CASSLTSGGLYEQYF,TGTGCCAGCAGTTTAACTAGCGGGGGGCTCTACGAGCAGTACTTC
NA,TRBV3-1/TRBV3-2,TRBD1,TRBJ1-5,CASSQVGTGNPNQPQHF,TGTGCCAGCAGCCAAGTCGGGACAGGGAACCCCAATCAGCCCCAGCATTTT
NA,TRBV27,TRBD2,TRBJ2-2,CASSQTSEPNTGELFF,TGTGCCAGCAGTCAAACTAGCGAACCGAACACCGGGGAGCTGTTTTTT
NA,TRBV18,TRBD1,TRBJ1-1,CASSTNRGRMDTEAFF,TGTGCCAGCTCAACCAACAGGGGAAGAATGGACACTGAAGCTTTCTTT
NA,TRBV2,TRBD2,TRBJ2-1,CASRSPGTSGRNNEQFF,TGTGCCAGCAGATCGCCAGGAACTAGCGGGAGGAACAATGAGCAGTTCTTC
NA,TRBV29-1,TRBD2,TRBJ2-7,CSALVRGRAGSYEQYF,TGCAGCGCCCTCGTTAGAGGGAGGGCTGGGTCCTACGAGCAGTACTTC
few,TRBV7-6,TRBD2,TRBJ2-3,CASSRLGLAGSTDTQYF,TGTGCCAGCAGCAGGCTGGGGCTAGCGGGTAGCACAGATACGCAGTATTTT
NA,TRBV2,NA,TRBJ2-2,CASSDQRRGKPGELFF,TGTGCCAGCAGTGATCAAAGGAGAGGTAAACCCGGGGAGCTGTTTTTT
once,TRBV7-8,NA,TRBJ2-2,CASSPGQTTGELFF,TGTGCCAGCAGCCCTGGACAGACAACCGGGGAGCTGTTTTTT
NA,TRBV29-1,NA,TRBJ1-1,CSVEVAGGTEAFF,TGCAGCGTTGAGGTTGCGGGGGGCACTGAAGCTTTCTTT
NA,TRBV7-8,TRBD1,TRBJ2-7,CASSRGLNEQYF,TGTGCCAGCAGCAGGGGGCTGAACGAGCAGTACTTC
once,TRBV4-3,NA,TRBJ1-2,CASSQEGTGVHGYTF,TGCGCCAGCAGCCAAGAGGGTACGGGGGTTCATGGCTACACCTTC
NA,TRBV7-4,TRBD1,TRBJ1-1,CASSLAQGGRCTEAFF,TGTGCCAGCAGCTTAGCGCAAGGGGGCCGGTGCACTGAAGCTTTCTTT
NA,TRBV28,NA,TRBJ1-6,CASSSFVALEGDSPLHF,TGTGCCAGCAGCTCTTTTGTGGCTCTTGAGGGGGATTCACCCCTCCACTTT
NA,TRBV5-1,TRBD1,TRBJ2-1,CASRLSGTGFYNEQFF,TGCGCCAGCAGATTATCCGGGACAGGGTTTTACAATGAGCAGTTCTTC
many,TRBV18,NA,TRBJ2-7,CASSPLGGTETYEQYF,TGTGCCAGCTCACCACTTGGGGGGACAGAGACATACGAGCAGTACTTC